The rows below give T cell receptor beta chains drawn from one sample of a study of T cell changes during pregnancy in multiple sclerosis. Data came from immunoSEQ multiplex PCR; TCRdb stores just in-frame clones and leaves some out. Of tens of thousands of clones in the sample, roughly 90% are singletons; the top ten hold less than 0.4%. The sequencing here drew on CD4+ T cells from peripheral blood mononuclear cells, taken in the second trimester of pregnancy. The receptors were gathered from a female donor with multiple sclerosis, enrolled in a pregnancy study. Both conserved end residues are part of each CDR3. A D gene is named only where the DNA matches it firmly. A row's size may be missing; if present it is once, few, many or a size class.

.	TRBD1	TRBJ1-1	TRBV7-2	CASSLGGTANTEAFF	TGTGCCAGCAGCTTAGGAGGGACAGCGAACACTGAAGCTTTCTTT
.	.	TRBJ1-5	TRBV7-9	CASSLGPDQPQHF	TGTGCCAGCAGCTTAGGTCCCGATCAGCCCCAGCATTTT
.	.	TRBJ2-1	TRBV6-1	CASSPSYNEQFF	TGTGCCAGCAGCCCCAGTTACAATGAGCAGTTCTTC
.	TRBD1	TRBJ1-4	TRBV30	CAWHRGSSRIEKLFF	TGTGCCTGGCACAGGGGTAGCAGTCGTATTGAAAAACTGTTTTTT
.	.	TRBJ2-2	TRBV5-1	CASSLAGGFGTGELFF	TGCGCCAGCAGCTTGGCCGGCGGGTTTGGGACCGGGGAGCTGTTTTTT
.	.	TRBJ1-6	TRBV27	CASSLVRGRGRAPLHF	TGTGCCAGCAGTTTGGTCCGCGGCAGGGGCCGAGCACCCCTCCACTTT
.	TRBD2	TRBJ2-1	TRBV5-1	CASSGGTSGTYNEQFF	TGCGCCAGCAGCGGAGGGACTAGCGGTACCTACAATGAGCAGTTCTTC
.	.	TRBJ2-3	TRBV30	CAWTTTSANTDTQYF	TGTGCCTGGACAACGACATCGGCGAACACAGATACGCAGTATTTT
.	.	TRBJ2-7	TRBV6-1	CASSGTQGAYEQYF	TGTGCCAGCAGCGGAACTCAGGGTGCCTACGAGCAGTACTTC
.	.	TRBJ2-3	TRBV2	CASRANGRGDTQYF	TGTGCCAGCAGGGCCAATGGTCGGGGAGATACGCAGTATTTT
.	.	TRBJ1-6	TRBV30	CAWSPQTRSPLHF	TGTGCCTGGAGTCCTCAGACGCGGTCACCCCTCCACTTT
.	.	TRBJ1-5	TRBV19	CASSIQAFQPQHF	TGTGCCAGTAGTATCCAGGCGTTTCAGCCCCAGCATTTT
.	TRBD2	TRBJ2-1	TRBV7-9	CASSLGLASNEQFF	TGTGCCAGCAGCCTGGGACTAGCGAGCAATGAGCAGTTCTTC
few	TRBD2	TRBJ2-7	TRBV11-2	CASSLFGTSGYEQYF	TGTGCCAGCAGCTTATTCGGGACTAGCGGATACGAGCAGTACTTC
.	TRBD1	TRBJ1-2	TRBV6-1	CASSAGQGRVRGYTF	TGTGCCAGCAGTGCAGGACAGGGACGGGTAAGAGGCTACACCTTC
.	.	TRBJ1-1	TRBV4-2	CASSHPTSGLHTEAFF	TGTGCCAGCAGCCACCCAACCTCAGGACTCCACACTGAAGCTTTCTTT
.	TRBD1	TRBJ1-3	TRBV5-1	CASSLIGQGGNTIYF	TGCGCCAGCAGCTTAATCGGACAGGGCGGAAACACCATATATTTT
.	TRBD1	TRBJ1-4	TRBV19	CAVWSGTGNEKLFF	TGTGCGGTTTGGAGTGGGACAGGGAATGAAAAACTGTTTTTT
once	.	TRBJ1-3	TRBV30	CAWTLGGIIYF	TGTGCCTGGACACTGGGGGGGATCATATATTTT
few	TRBD1	TRBJ1-4	TRBV6-6	CASSYPPGTGSEKLFF	TGTGCCAGCAGTTACCCGCCCGGGACAGGGTCTGAAAAACTGTTTTTT
.	TRBD2	TRBJ2-5	TRBV2	CASSHGLAGGETQYF	TGTGCCAGCAGTCACGGACTAGCGGGGGGGGAGACCCAGTACTTC
.	.	TRBJ2-2	TRBV2	CASNKQSTGELFF	TGTGCCAGCAATAAACAGAGCACCGGGGAGCTGTTTTTT
.	.	TRBJ1-3	TRBV18	CASSRNEAEAYSGNTIYF	TGTGCCAGCTCACGCAACGAGGCGGAAGCGTACTCTGGAAACACCATATATTTT
.	.	TRBJ2-1	TRBV12-5	CASGVGERNEQFF	TGTGCTAGTGGGGTCGGGGAGAGAAATGAGCAGTTCTTC
.	TRBD1	TRBJ1-3	TRBV4-2	CASSLGTGVNTIYF	TGTGCCAGCAGCCTCGGGACAGGGGTAAACACCATATATTTT
.	.	TRBJ1-5	TRBV7-2	CASSPQGSSQHF	TGTGCCAGCAGCCCCCAGGGTTCCTCCCAGCATTTT
.	.	TRBJ2-3	TRBV7-2	CASSPGYTQYF	TGTGCCAGCAGCCCAGGGTATACGCAGTATTTT
once	.	TRBJ1-1	TRBV7-9	CASSFPGDTEAFF	TGTGCCAGCAGCTTCCCGGGAGACACTGAAGCTTTCTTT
once	.	TRBJ2-1	TRBV4-2	CASSQVTANEQFF	TGTGCCAGCAGCCAAGTGACAGCAAATGAGCAGTTCTTC
.	.	TRBJ2-7	TRBV5-1	CASSSGAYEQYF	TGCGCCAGCAGCTCCGGGGCCTACGAGCAGTACTTC
.	.	TRBJ1-1	TRBV19	CASSTTKVPRGSDAFF	TGTGCCAGTAGTACCACGAAAGTCCCCAGGGGCTCTGATGCTTTCTTT
.	.	TRBJ2-7	TRBV5-8	CASSFLDGTGIYEQYF	TGTGCCAGCAGCTTCTTGGATGGGACTGGAATCTACGAGCAGTACTTC
.	.	TRBJ2-5	TRBV29-1	CSVVGVGRGIQYF	TGCAGCGTTGTTGGGGTCGGAAGAGGGATCCAGTACTTC
once	TRBD2	TRBJ2-1	TRBV25-1	CASSEGSGLAGINEQFF	TGTGCCAGCAGTGAAGGGTCCGGACTAGCGGGGATCAATGAGCAGTTCTTC
.	.	TRBJ2-7	TRBV7-2	CASSLATESSYEQYF	TGTGCCAGCAGCTTAGCGACAGAGAGCTCCTACGAGCAGTACTTC
.	.	TRBJ2-3	TRBV7-3	CASSLGGTTDTQYF	TGTGCCAGCAGCTTAGGGGGGACTACAGATACGCAGTATTTT